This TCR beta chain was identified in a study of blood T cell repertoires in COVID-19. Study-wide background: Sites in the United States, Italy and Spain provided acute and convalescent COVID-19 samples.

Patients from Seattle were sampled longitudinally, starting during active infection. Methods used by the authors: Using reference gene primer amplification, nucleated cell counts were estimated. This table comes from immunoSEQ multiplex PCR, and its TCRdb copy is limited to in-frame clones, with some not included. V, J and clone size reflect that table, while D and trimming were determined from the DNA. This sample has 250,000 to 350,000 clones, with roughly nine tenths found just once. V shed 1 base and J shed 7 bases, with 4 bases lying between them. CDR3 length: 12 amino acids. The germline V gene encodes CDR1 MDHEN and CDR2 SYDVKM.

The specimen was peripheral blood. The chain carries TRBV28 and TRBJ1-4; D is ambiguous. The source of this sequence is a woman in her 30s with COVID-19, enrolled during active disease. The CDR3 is CASSLSSEKLFF. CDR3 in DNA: TGTGCCAGCAGTTTATCTTCTGAAAAACTGTTTTTT.